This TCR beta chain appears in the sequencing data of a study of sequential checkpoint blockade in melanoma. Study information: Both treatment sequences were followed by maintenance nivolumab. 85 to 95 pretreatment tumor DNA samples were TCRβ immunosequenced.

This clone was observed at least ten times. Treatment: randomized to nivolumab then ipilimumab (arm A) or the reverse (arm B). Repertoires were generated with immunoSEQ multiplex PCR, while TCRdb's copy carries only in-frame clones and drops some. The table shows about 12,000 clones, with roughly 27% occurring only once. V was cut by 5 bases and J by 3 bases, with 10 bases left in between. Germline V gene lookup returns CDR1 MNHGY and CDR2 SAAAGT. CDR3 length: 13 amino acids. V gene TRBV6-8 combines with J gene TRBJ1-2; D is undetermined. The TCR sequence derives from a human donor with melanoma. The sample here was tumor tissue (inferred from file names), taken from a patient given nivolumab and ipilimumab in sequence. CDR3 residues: CASSEDPYYGYTF. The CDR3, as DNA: TGTGCCAGCAGTGAGGACCCGTACTATGGCTACACCTTC.